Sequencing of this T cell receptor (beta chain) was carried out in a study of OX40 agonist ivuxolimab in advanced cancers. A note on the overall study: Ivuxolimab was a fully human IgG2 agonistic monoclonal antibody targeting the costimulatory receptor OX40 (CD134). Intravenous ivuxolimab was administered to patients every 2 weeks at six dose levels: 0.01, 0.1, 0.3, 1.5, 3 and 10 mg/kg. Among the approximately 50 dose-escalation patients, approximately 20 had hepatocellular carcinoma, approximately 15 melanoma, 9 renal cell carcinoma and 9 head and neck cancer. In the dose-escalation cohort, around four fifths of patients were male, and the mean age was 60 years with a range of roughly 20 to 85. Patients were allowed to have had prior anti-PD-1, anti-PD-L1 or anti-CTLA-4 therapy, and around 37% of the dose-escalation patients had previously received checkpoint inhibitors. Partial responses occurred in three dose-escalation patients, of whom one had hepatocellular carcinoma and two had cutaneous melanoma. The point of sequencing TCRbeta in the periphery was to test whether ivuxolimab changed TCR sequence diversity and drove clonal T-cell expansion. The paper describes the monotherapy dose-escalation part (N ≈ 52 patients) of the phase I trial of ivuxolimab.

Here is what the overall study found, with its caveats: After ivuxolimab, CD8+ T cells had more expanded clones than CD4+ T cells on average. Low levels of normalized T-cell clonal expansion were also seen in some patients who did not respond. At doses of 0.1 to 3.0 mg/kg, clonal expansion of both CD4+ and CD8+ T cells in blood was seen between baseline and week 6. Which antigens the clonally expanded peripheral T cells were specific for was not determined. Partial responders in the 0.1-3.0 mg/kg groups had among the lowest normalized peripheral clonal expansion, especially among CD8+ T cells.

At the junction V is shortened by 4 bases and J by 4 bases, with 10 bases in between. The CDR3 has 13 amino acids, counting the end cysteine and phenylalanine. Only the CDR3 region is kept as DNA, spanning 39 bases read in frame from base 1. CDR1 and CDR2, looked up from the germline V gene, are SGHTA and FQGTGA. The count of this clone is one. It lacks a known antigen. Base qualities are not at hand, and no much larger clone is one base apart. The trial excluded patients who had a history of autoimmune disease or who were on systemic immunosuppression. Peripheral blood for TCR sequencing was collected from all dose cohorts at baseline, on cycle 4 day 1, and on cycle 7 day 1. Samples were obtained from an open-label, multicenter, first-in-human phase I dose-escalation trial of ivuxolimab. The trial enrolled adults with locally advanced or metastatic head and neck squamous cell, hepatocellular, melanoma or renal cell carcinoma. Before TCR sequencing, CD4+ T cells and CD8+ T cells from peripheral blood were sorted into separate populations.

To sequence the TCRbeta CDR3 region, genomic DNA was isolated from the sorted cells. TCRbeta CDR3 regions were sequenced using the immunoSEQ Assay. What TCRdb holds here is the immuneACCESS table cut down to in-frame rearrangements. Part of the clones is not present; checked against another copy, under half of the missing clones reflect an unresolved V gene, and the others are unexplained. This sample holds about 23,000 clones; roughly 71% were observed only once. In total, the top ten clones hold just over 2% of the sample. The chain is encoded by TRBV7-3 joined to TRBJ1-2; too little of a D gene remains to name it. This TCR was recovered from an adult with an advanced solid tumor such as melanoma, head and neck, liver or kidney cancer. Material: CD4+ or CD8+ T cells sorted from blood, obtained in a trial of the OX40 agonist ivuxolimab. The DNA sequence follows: TGTGCCAGCAGCTATGGACGGGGCTATGGCTACACCTTC. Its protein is CASSYGRGYGYTF. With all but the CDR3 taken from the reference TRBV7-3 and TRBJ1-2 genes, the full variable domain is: GAGVSQTPSNKVTEKGKYVELRCDPISGHTALYWYRQSLGQGPEFLIYFQGTGAADDSGLPNDRFFAVRPEGSVSTLKIQRTERGDSAVYLCASSYGRGYGYTFGSGTRLTVV.